The source of this T cell receptor (beta chain) is a study of early T cells in non-severe SARS-CoV-2 infection (dated by TCRdb to 2020 to 2023). Regarding the complete study: TCR sequencing used bulk RNA from unsorted whole blood, so alpha and beta chains could not be paired.

A case-control design nested within a healthcare worker cohort in London, UK, was used, with weekly nasopharyngeal swab PCR tests and blood sampling performed. Between 23 and 31 March 2020, the week of the UK lockdown, healthcare workers were enrolled and then followed up weekly for as long as 16 weeks. This clonotype was picked up many times. The antigen this receptor binds is unknown. Base qualities are not provided; no much larger clone lies one nucleotide away. The library was produced with 5' RACE. Sequencing took place on a NextSeq 500. The TCR library protocol attached unique molecular identifiers to individual cDNA molecules to correct for sequencing error and PCR bias. Both TCR alpha and beta chains were sequenced, and tight co-correlation was observed between alpha and beta sequence abundances in each sample. Under the source paper's analysis protocol: Decombinator V4 was used to perform V gene, J gene and CDR3 annotation of TCR sequences. Expanded TCRs were defined as changing significantly between any two time points under a Poisson model with p below 0.0001. TCR abundances were normalised to the total number of TCRs sequenced per sample and expressed as counts per million. VDJdb, accessed 1 November 2021, was searched for CMV, EBV and SARS-CoV-2 annotated TCRs, with TCRs annotated for multiple antigens excluded. Starting from the raw public reads, TCRdb applied fastp trimming at Q25, assembled clones with MiXCR and retained in-frame beta chains. A single entry per CDR3 protein holds the most common genes and DNA from its merged rows. These V and J calls are TCRdb output, not the study's own analysis. The sample table holds fewer than 65,000 distinct CDR3 sequences, of which 5.9% were seen once. 3.4% of the sample belongs to the ten largest clones.

Study-level results and caveats: VDJdb matching was skewed toward anti-spike CD8 responses, so virus-specific expansions were likely underestimated and private and CD4 specificities were missed.

The sequence was collected from an adult who was a healthcare worker with PCR-confirmed SARS-CoV-2 infection or an uninfected control (not recorded which). The sample here was whole blood, taken at baseline.

The CDR3: CASTYIGDTQYF. The base sequence is TGTGCCAGCACCTACATCGGAGATACGCAGTATTTT. The sequence joins TRBV28 to TRBJ2-3; no D segment can be confidently identified. Including cysteine and phenylalanine, the CDR3 has 12 amino acids. Only CDR3 DNA remains: 36 bases, in frame from the first base. The junction shows trimming of 7 bases on V and 5 bases on J, plus 10 bases between the germline ends. For CDR1 and CDR2, the germline V gene lists MDHEN and SYDVKM.